These T cell receptor beta chains were read from a single sample in a study of control samples from healthy donors and cancer patients. Measured with immunoSEQ multiplex PCR; TCRdb has only the in-frame clones, and not every one. The data contain about 30,000 clones, 91% of them seen just once; the ten biggest clones take up 12%. Sequencing used PBMCs. The receptors here all came from a man in his fifties or sixties with lung cancer. Both conserved end residues are part of each CDR3. D genes are given only for firm matches. The size field is filled for only some rows; it gives once, few, many or a size class.

V gene	J gene	clone size	D gene	CDR3 protein	CDR3 DNA
TRBV6-2/TRBV6-3	TRBJ2-1	NA	TRBD2	CASSETSGGSSSYNEQFF	TGTGCCAGCAGTGAGACTAGCGGGGGCTCGAGCTCCTACAATGAGCAGTTCTTC
TRBV18	TRBJ2-5	NA	NA	CASSVGAKETQYF	TGTGCCAGCTCAGTAGGGGCCAAAGAGACCCAGTACTTC
TRBV13	TRBJ1-6	NA	TRBD1	CASSSRQGPPYNSPLHF	TGTGCCAGCAGCTCGCGACAGGGTCCGCCCTATAATTCACCCCTCCACTTT
TRBV18	TRBJ2-1	NA	TRBD2	CASSPRGGPADNEQFF	TGTGCCAGCTCACCTCGGGGGGGCCCCGCCGACAATGAGCAGTTCTTC
TRBV18	TRBJ1-4	NA	NA	CASSLRQPTNEKLFF	TGTGCCAGCTCATTAAGACAGCCAACTAATGAAAAACTGTTTTTT
TRBV9	TRBJ2-3	NA	TRBD2	CASSFFGTSGGPDTQYF	TGTGCCAGCAGCTTCTTCGGGACTAGCGGGGGGCCAGATACGCAGTATTTT
TRBV11-2	TRBJ2-2	NA	NA	CASSPYRGGVKTGELFF	TGTGCCAGCAGCCCCTATAGGGGGGGAGTGAAAACCGGGGAGCTGTTTTTT
TRBV4-1	TRBJ1-6	NA	NA	CASSQDWPSSYNSPLHF	TGCGCCAGCAGCCAAGATTGGCCGAGCTCCTATAATTCACCCCTCCACTTT
TRBV19	TRBJ2-2	once	NA	CASTSGTHNTGELFF	TGTGCCAGTACCTCCGGGACGCACAACACCGGGGAGCTGTTTTTT
TRBV5-1	TRBJ1-1	NA	NA	CASSRRTDNTEAFF	TGCGCCAGCAGCCGCCGGACAGATAACACTGAAGCTTTCTTT
TRBV10-3	TRBJ1-4	NA	TRBD1	CAISDPTGDNEKLFF	TGTGCCATCAGTGACCCGACAGGGGATAATGAAAAACTGTTTTTT
TRBV5-4	TRBJ2-7	NA	TRBD1	CASSWDRSNYEQYF	TGTGCCAGCAGCTGGGACAGGTCTAACTACGAGCAGTACTTC
TRBV6-5	TRBJ1-5	NA	NA	CASSYMMGVQPQHF	TGTGCCAGCAGTTACATGATGGGGGTTCAGCCCCAGCATTTT
TRBV11-1	TRBJ2-1	NA	TRBD1	CASSLYGTDWFF	TGTGCCAGCAGCTTATACGGGACAGATTGGTTCTTC
TRBV24-1	TRBJ2-5	NA	NA	CATSDSGQETQYF	TGTGCCACCAGTGACAGCGGACAGGAGACCCAGTACTTC
TRBV11-2	TRBJ2-5	once	TRBD2	CASSSRLAGGQETQYF	TGTGCCAGCAGCTCGAGACTAGCGGGGGGTCAAGAGACCCAGTACTTC
TRBV5-5	TRBJ1-1	NA	NA	CASSPVQRMNTEAFF	TGTGCCAGCAGCCCAGTACAGCGAATGAACACTGAAGCTTTCTTT
TRBV28	TRBJ2-7	NA	TRBD2	CASSLGGGPYEQYF	TGTGCCAGCAGTTTGGGCGGGGGGCCCTACGAGCAGTACTTC
TRBV9	TRBJ2-7	once	NA	CASSVDVGSYYEQYF	TGTGCCAGCAGCGTAGACGTGGGCAGTTACTACGAGCAGTACTTC
TRBV6-5	TRBJ2-7	NA	TRBD1	CASSYAGTVSYEQYF	TGTGCCAGCAGTTACGCTGGGACAGTATCCTACGAGCAGTACTTC
TRBV5-6	TRBJ2-7	NA	NA	CASSPDSSYEQYF	TGTGCCAGCAGCCCGGACAGCTCCTACGAGCAGTACTTC
TRBV6-4	TRBJ2-7	NA	NA	CASSDSDPNYEQYF	TGTGCCAGCAGTGACTCGGACCCGAACTACGAGCAGTACTTC